This record concerns one TCR beta chain sequence. The antigen is not known. Generated by immunoSEQ multiplex PCR, the TCRdb table keeps only in-frame clones and is missing some. The sample shows 80,000 to 95,000 clones, 88% of them seen only once. CDR3 length: 15 amino acids. Trimming removed 6 bases from V and 9 bases from J; junction bases left unmatched: 12. Germline loops: CDR1 MDHEN, CDR2 SYDVKM. The sample belongs to a study of T cell responses to AZD1222 COVID-19 vaccine. The study, taken as a whole, reports: Spike regions recognized by vaccine-associated CD4 TCRs spanned the protein, led by 160-218 and 743-854. Females outnumbered males among donors, who were mostly white British; clonal diversity was possibly underestimated. A rise in Spike-specific TCR breadth and depth followed two AZD1222 doses. At study baseline, merely six AZD1222 recipients were seropositive.

The TCR was taken from an adult in good health. The sample consisted of peripheral blood, taken on day 0 of MenACWY control vaccination. The chain recombines TRBV28 with TRBJ1-5, with TRBD1 matching 9 bases. CDR3 loop: CASSPPGQGARPQHF. As DNA, the CDR3 is TGTGCCAGCAGCCCACCGGGACAGGGTGCTCGGCCCCAGCATTTT.